This T cell receptor (beta chain) was captured by sequencing in a study of blood T cell repertoires in COVID-19. Study-level information: Both acute and convalescent COVID-19 samples were obtained from the United States, Italy and Spain. PBMCs, B-cell-depleted T cells, or T cells provided the cDNA or gDNA that made up the material.

The Seattle patients, enrolled during active infection, were followed longitudinally. The protocol was immunoSEQ multiplex PCR, while the TCRdb copy is restricted to in-frame clones and leaves out a portion. Of about 410,000 clones in the sample, roughly 90% were seen once. Trimming took off 6 bases at V and 0 bases at J, with 14 bases between the two ends. Looked up from germline, CDR1 is SEHNR and CDR2 is FQNEAQ (reference sequence). The CDR3 contains 16 residues. This TCR was sampled from a woman aged 40 to 49 with COVID-19, enrolled during active disease. The sequenced sample was peripheral blood. This sequence joins TRBV7-9 and TRBJ2-2; D is perhaps TRBD1 (6 bases). The CDR3 DNA reads TGTGCCAGCAGTCTCTCCAGGGGCCCGAACACCGGGGAGCTGTTTTTT. Translating gives CASSLSRGPNTGELFF. The full variable domain, rest sourced from reference TRBV7-9 and TRBJ2-2, is DTGVSQNPRHKITKRGQNVTFRCDPISEHNRLYWYRQTLGQGPEFLTYFQNEAQLEKSRLLSDRFSAERPKGSFSTLEIQRTEQGDSAMYLCASSLSRGPNTGELFFGEGSRLTVL.